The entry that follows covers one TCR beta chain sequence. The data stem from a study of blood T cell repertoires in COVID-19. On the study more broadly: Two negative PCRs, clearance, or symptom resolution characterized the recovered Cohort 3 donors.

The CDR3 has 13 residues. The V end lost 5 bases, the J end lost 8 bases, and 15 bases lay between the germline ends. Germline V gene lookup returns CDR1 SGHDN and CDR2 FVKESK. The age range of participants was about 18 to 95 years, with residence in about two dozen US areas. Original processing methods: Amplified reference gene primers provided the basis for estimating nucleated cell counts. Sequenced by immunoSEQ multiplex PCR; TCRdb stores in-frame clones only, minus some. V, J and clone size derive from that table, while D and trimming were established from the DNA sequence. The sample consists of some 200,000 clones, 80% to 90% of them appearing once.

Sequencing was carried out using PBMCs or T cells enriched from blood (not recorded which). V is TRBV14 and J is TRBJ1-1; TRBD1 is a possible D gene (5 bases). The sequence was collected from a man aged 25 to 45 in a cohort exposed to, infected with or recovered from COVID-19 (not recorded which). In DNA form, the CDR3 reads TGTGCCAGCAGCGGGATAAGGGCAGGGGAAGCTTTCTTT. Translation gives CASSGIRAGEAFF.